A single sample is the source of the 9 T cell receptor beta chains below, sequenced in a study of blood T cell repertoires in COVID-19. The protocol was immunoSEQ multiplex PCR, while the TCRdb copy is restricted to in-frame clones and leaves out a portion. Of more than 40,000 clones listed, around 90% are singletons. Sequenced input: peripheral blood. All receptors come from a man between 50 and 59 years old with active COVID-19.

The chain carries TRBV19 and TRBJ1-5; 8 bases are shared with TRBD1. J gave up 5 bases and V 10 bases, and 10 bases lay outside the gene matches. This CDR3 has 14 amino acids. Germline V gene sequence: CDR1 LNHDA, CDR2 SQIVND (reference sequence). The CDR3 bases are TGTGCCACCTCCCCCGGGACAGGATATCAGCCCCAGCATTTT. It is translated as CATSPGTGYQPQHF.

The gene calls are TRBV15 and TRBJ2-4; TRBD1 aligns across 11 bases. The germline V gene encodes CDR1 LNHNV and CDR2 YYDKDF (reference sequence). The V and J ends lost 3 bases and 2 bases, in that order; junction bases with no gene match: 12. The CDR3 is 19 amino acids. The CDR3 here is CATSRMQDRGRGSKNIQYF. The CDR3 DNA sequence: TGTGCCACCAGCAGGATGCAGGACAGGGGGCGCGGATCCAAAAACATTCAGTACTTC.

This chain joins TRBV11-2 and TRBJ2-2, with 11 bases that match TRBD2. This CDR3 has 15 residues. V was clipped by 1 base and J by 5 bases; unmatched bases: 0. CDR1 and CDR2 (germline): SGHAT, FQNNGV. This CDR3 is CASSLVAGGTGELFF. The DNA of the CDR3 is TGTGCCAGCAGCTTAGTAGCGGGAGGGACCGGGGAGCTGTTTTTT.

The chain links TRBV19 to TRBJ2-6, with a weak D call TRBD1 (5 bases). The CDR3 has 14 amino acids. Germline CDR1 LNHDA, CDR2 SQIVND (reference sequence). The V and J ends lost 1 base and 4 bases respectively, with 5 bases between them. CDR3 sequence reads: CASSIAGGANVLTF. CDR3 bases: TGTGCCAGTAGTATAGCAGGGGGGGCCAACGTCCTGACTTTC.

This chain joins TRBV5-1 and TRBJ2-5; tentatively, D is TRBD2 (6 bases). The CDR3 runs to 16 residues. Germline loops: CDR1 SGHRS, CDR2 YFSETQ. Trimming left V 3 bases short and J 6 bases short, with 21 bases between. The CDR3 spells CASSWPKGTPLQTQYF. The CDR3 region has the DNA TGCGCCAGCAGCTGGCCTAAGGGGACTCCCCTCCAGACCCAGTACTTC.

This clone was seen only a few times. The chain uses TRBV6-4 and TRBJ1-2; 10 bases are a match to TRBD1. V gave up 4 bases and J gave up 2 bases; unmatched junction bases: 7. The length of the CDR3 is 16 residues. Germline CDR1 MRHNA, CDR2 SNTAGT. CDR3 nucleotides: TGTGCCAGCAGTGCCATTCCGGGACAGGGGAACTATGGCTACACCTTC. It translates to CASSAIPGQGNYGYTF.

V is TRBV4-3 and J is TRBJ1-4; possible D gene TRBD1, 5 bases. The ends were cut back, 4 bases at V and 5 bases at J, with 17 bases in the middle. Per germline, CDR1 LGHNA and CDR2 YSLEER. The CDR3 has 16 residues. The CDR3 sequence is CASSRSPQGSNEKLFF. CDR3 sequence (DNA): TGCGCCAGCAGCCGATCCCCTCAGGGATCGAATGAAAAACTGTTTTTT.

The chain is built from TRBV18 and TRBJ2-7; 10 bases map to TRBD1. Trimming took 3 bases from V and 3 from J; bases not matched to a gene: 2. Germline loops: CDR1 KGHSH, CDR2 LQKENI. CDR3 length: 14 amino acids. The CDR3 here is CASSPRTGGYEQYV. CDR3 nucleotides: TGTGCCAGCTCACCCCGGACAGGGGGCTACGAGCAGTACGTC.

The rearrangement uses TRBV18 and TRBJ2-3, with D possibly TRBD1 on 6 matching bases. This CDR3 is 16 amino acids long. V dropped 5 bases and J dropped 0 bases, with 15 bases sitting between them. From germline, CDR1 is KGHSH and CDR2 LQKENI. CDR3 amino acids: CASSSTGTTSTDTQYF. DNA for the CDR3: TGTGCCAGCTCATCGACAGGCACGACTAGCACAGATACGCAGTATTTT.